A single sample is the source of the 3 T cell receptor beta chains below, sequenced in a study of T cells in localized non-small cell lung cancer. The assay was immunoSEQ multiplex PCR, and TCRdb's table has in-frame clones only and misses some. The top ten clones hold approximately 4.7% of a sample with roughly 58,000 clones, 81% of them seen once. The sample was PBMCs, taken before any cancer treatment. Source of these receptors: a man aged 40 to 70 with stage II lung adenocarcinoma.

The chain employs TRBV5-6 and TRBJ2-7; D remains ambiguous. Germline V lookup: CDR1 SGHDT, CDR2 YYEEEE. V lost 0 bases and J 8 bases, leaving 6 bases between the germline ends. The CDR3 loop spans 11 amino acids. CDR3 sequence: CASSLGGKQYF. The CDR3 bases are TGTGCCAGCAGCTTGGGGGGTAAGCAGTACTTC.

The CDR3 bases are TGTGCCAGCAGTTACGGGTCGGGGCAGGGGCATGAAAAACTGTTTTTT. It encodes CASSYGSGQGHEKLFF. The chain has TRBV6-5 and TRBJ1-4; a possible D gene is TRBD1 (6 bases). Germline V lookup: CDR1 MNHEY, CDR2 SVGAGI. The length of the CDR3 is 16 residues. Trimming took 2 bases from V and 6 from J, leaving 16 bases between them.

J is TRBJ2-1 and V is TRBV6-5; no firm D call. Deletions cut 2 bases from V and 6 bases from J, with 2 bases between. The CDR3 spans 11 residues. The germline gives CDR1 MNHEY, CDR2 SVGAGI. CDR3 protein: CASSYLNEQFF. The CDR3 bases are TGTGCCAGCAGTTACCTCAATGAGCAGTTCTTC.